The clone carrying this T cell receptor (beta chain) showed up just once. The protocol was immunoSEQ multiplex PCR, while the TCRdb copy is restricted to in-frame clones and leaves out a portion. The sample lists over 250,000 clones, around 87% occurring once. The V end lost 1 base, the J end lost 0 bases, and 15 bases lay between the germline ends. CDR1 is PRHDT and CDR2 is FYEKMQ in the germline V gene (reference sequence). The CDR3 is 18 residues long. The data originate from a study of blood T cell repertoires in COVID-19. This receptor was taken from a woman aged 45-65 years with acute or convalescent COVID-19. The chain joins TRBV13 to TRBJ2-2; maybe TRBD1 (6 bases). The sample was peripheral blood. The CDR3 here is CASSLAAGQLANTGELFF. CDR3 coding DNA: TGTGCCAGCAGCTTAGCGGCTGGACAGCTTGCGAACACCGGGGAGCTGTTTTTT.